The 20 T cell receptor beta chains presented below share a single source sample, sequenced in a study of T cell changes during pregnancy in multiple sclerosis. Libraries were prepared by immunoSEQ multiplex PCR; TCRdb keeps only in-frame clonotypes and omits some of them. Of some 29,000 clones in the sample, about nine tenths were seen once. The sample in question was CD8+ T cells from peripheral blood mononuclear cells, obtained after pregnancy. Every receptor here comes from a female donor with multiple sclerosis, enrolled in a pregnancy study.

Concerning this clone itself: The junction shows a germline mismatch at one end, possibly a read error. The gene calls are TRBV6-1 and TRBJ1-2; 8 bases agree with TRBD1. This CDR3 region has 15 residues. Germline CDR1 is MNHNS and CDR2 is SASEGT. The CDR3 loop is CASSKADRASYGYTF. The CDR3 DNA reads as TGTGCCAGCAGTAAAGCGGACAGGGCCTCCTATGGCTACACCTTC.

V is TRBV6-5 and J is TRBJ2-2, with D possibly matching TRBD1 (5 bases). V gave up 3 bases and J gave up 6 bases, with 8 bases separating them. The CDR3 contains 13 residues. Germline loops: CDR1 MNHEY, CDR2 SVGAGI. In DNA form, the CDR3 reads TGTGCCAGCAGTTATCAGGGTCCCGGGGAGCTGTTTTTT. Translation gives CASSYQGPGELFF.

The rearrangement uses TRBV19 and TRBJ1-3; D is possibly TRBD1 (6 bases). V was cut by 3 bases and J by 0 bases, with 12 bases left in between. The CDR3 covers 16 residues. Germline CDR1 LNHDA, CDR2 SQIVND (reference sequence). This CDR3 reads CASSIVWDTSGNTIYF. Here the CDR3 DNA reads TGTGCCAGTAGTATCGTCTGGGACACCTCTGGAAACACCATATATTTT. The full variable domain, its missing parts supplied by reference TRBV19 and TRBJ1-3, is DGGITQSPKYLFRKEGQNVTLSCEQNLNHDAMYWYRQDPGQGLRLIYYSQIVNDFQKGDIAEGYSVSREKKESFPLTVTSAQKNPTAFYLCASSIVWDTSGNTIYFGEGSWLTVV.

The rearrangement links TRBV28 to TRBJ2-2; D perhaps matches TRBD1 (5 bases). Germline V lookup: CDR1 MDHEN, CDR2 SYDVKM. The CDR3 is 13 amino acids. The ends were cut back, 2 bases at V and 6 bases at J, with 7 bases in the middle. The CDR3: CASSLQGSGELFF. CDR3 nucleotide sequence: TGTGCCAGCAGTTTACAGGGTTCCGGGGAGCTGTTTTTT.

V and J are TRBV28 and TRBJ2-7; TRBD1 matches 8 bases. The length of the CDR3 is 14 residues. CDR1 is MDHEN and CDR2 is SYDVKM in the germline V gene. Trimming removed 0 bases from V and 2 bases from J; junction bases left unmatched: 0. DNA for the CDR3: TGTGCCAGCAGTTTATGGGGACAGGCCTACGAGCAGTACTTC. Its protein is CASSLWGQAYEQYF.

The rearrangement joins TRBV6-5 to TRBJ2-7, with TRBD1 matching 8 bases. This CDR3 is built from 14 residues. In germline, CDR1 is MNHEY, CDR2 SVGAGI. V dropped 5 bases and J dropped 5; count of bases not matched to a gene: 8. The CDR3 protein is CASSPGQEGNEQYF. CDR3 sequence (DNA): TGTGCCAGCAGTCCGGGACAGGAGGGAAACGAGCAGTACTTC.

The CDR3 reads CASSIGGTTEAFF. In nucleotides, the CDR3 is TGTGCCAGTAGTATCGGGGGTACCACTGAAGCTTTCTTT. This chain connects TRBV19 to TRBJ1-1; the D gene is possibly TRBD1 (5 bases). Trimming shortened V by 3 bases and J by 4 bases, and 9 bases separated the two germline ends. The CDR3 extends over 13 amino acids. CDR1 is LNHDA and CDR2 is SQIVND in the germline V gene (reference sequence).

The chain joins TRBV7-9 to TRBJ2-6; TRBD2 aligns across 11 bases. The CDR3 is made up of 18 amino acids. Germline CDR1 is SEHNR and CDR2 is FQNEAQ (reference sequence). V trimming: 1 base; J trimming: 0 bases; junction bases outside the gene matches: 2. CDR3 region: CASSLELAGVSGANVLTF. In nucleotides, the CDR3 is TGTGCCAGCAGCTTAGAACTAGCGGGAGTCTCTGGGGCCAACGTCCTGACTTTC. The complete variable domain, with remaining parts taken from reference TRBV7-9 and TRBJ2-6, reads DTGVSQNPRHKITKRGQNVTFRCDPISEHNRLYWYRQTLGQGPEFLTYFQNEAQLEKSRLLSDRFSAERPKGSFSTLEIQRTEQGDSAMYLCASSLELAGVSGANVLTFGAGSRLTVL.

The chain joins TRBV28 to TRBJ2-5, with 11 nucleotides matching TRBD2. Germline V CDR1 and CDR2: MDHEN, SYDVKM. Unmatched junction bases numbered 3, after V lost 5 bases and J lost 1 base. This CDR3 is 15 amino acids long. The CDR3 nucleotides are TGTGCCAGCAGTCCGGGACTAGCGGCCCAAGAGACCCAGTACTTC. Encoded protein: CASSPGLAAQETQYF.

The V call is TRBV4-3, the J call TRBJ2-1; tentatively, D is TRBD2 (5 bases). CDR1 LGHNA and CDR2 YSLEER come from the germline V gene. V dropped 2 bases and J dropped 1 base, with 9 bases sitting between them. The CDR3 sequence is 15 residues long. The CDR3 nucleotides read TGCGCCAGCAGCCAAACTAGGGAATCCTACAATGAGCAGTTCTTC. Protein: CASSQTRESYNEQFF.

The chain joins TRBV5-4 to TRBJ2-7, with TRBD1 matching over 9 bases. Losses at the gene ends were 3 bases for V and 5 bases for J; bases not matched to a gene: 6. The germline CDR1 and CDR2 sequences are SGHNT and YYREEE (reference sequence). The CDR3 contains 14 residues. Written as DNA, the CDR3 is TGTGCCAGCAGCTCGGGACAGGGTGTTAACGAGCAGTACTTC. Protein sequence: CASSSGQGVNEQYF.

This chain links TRBV9 with TRBJ1-1, with 10 positions matching TRBD1. Germline V gene sequence: CDR1 SGDLS, CDR2 YYNGEE. V shed 3 bases and J 1 base; nucleotides not matched to a gene: 3. The CDR3 spans 15 residues. CDR3 protein: CASSATGGPNTEAFF. In DNA, the CDR3 is TGTGCCAGCAGCGCGACAGGGGGCCCGAACACTGAAGCTTTCTTT.

The genes are TRBV2 and TRBJ1-1; 8 bases align to TRBD1. CDR3 length equals 13 residues. V gave up 6 bases and J gave up 3 bases; unmatched junction bases: 3. The V gene's germline CDR1 is SNHLY and CDR2 FYNNEI. The CDR3 reads CASRDRVDTEAFF. For the CDR3, the DNA is TGTGCCAGCAGGGACAGGGTGGACACTGAAGCTTTCTTT.

The rearrangement links TRBV4-3 to TRBJ2-2, with 13 bases that match TRBD2. The CDR3 has 16 residues. Per germline, CDR1 LGHNA and CDR2 YSLEER. Germline trimming cut 3 bases from V and 3 bases from J; bases unmatched to any gene: 1. DNA for the CDR3: TGCGCCAGCAGCCAGGGACTAGCGGGGTACACCGGGGAGCTGTTTTTT. This encodes CASSQGLAGYTGELFF.

The chain has TRBV7-3 and TRBJ2-7, with a tentative D call TRBD2 (6 bases). Germline V lookup: CDR1 SGHTA, CDR2 FQGTGA. Trimming pared 5 bases from V and 5 bases from J, leaving 10 bases between. The CDR3 is 12 amino acids. CDR3 sequence: CASSPGGNEQYF. As DNA, the CDR3 is TGTGCCAGCAGCCCCGGAGGGAACGAGCAGTACTTC.

The chain recombines TRBV28 with TRBJ2-1, with D tentatively TRBD2 (6 bases). Germline CDR1 and CDR2: MDHEN and SYDVKM. V lost 4 bases and J lost 3, with 13 bases in between. CDR3 length: 15 amino acids. This CDR3 is CASSSREVSYNEQFF. The CDR3 region has the DNA TGTGCCAGCAGTTCTAGGGAGGTTAGCTACAATGAGCAGTTCTTC. The entire variable domain, with the rest obtained from reference TRBV28 and TRBJ2-1, is as follows: DVKVTQSSRYLVKRTGEKVFLECVQDMDHENMFWYRQDPGLGLRLIYFSYDVKMKEKGDIPEGYSVSREKKERFSLILESASTNQTSMYLCASSSREVSYNEQFFGPGTRLTVL.

The rearrangement uses TRBV9 and TRBJ2-7; 7 positions match TRBD2. Germline loops: CDR1 SGDLS, CDR2 YYNGEE. The CDR3 has 14 residues. The J segment lost 2 bases and the V segment lost 6 bases, leaving 8 bases of the junction unmatched. The DNA for the CDR3 is TGTGCCAGCACCCCCGGGACTAAACCCTACGAGCAGTACTTC. Encoded protein: CASTPGTKPYEQYF.

In its sample, this clone was seen once. This rearrangement joins TRBV2 to TRBJ2-1; D call uncertain. V lost 3 bases and J lost 3, with 3 bases in between. The germline CDR1 and CDR2 sequences are SNHLY and FYNNEI. The CDR3 sequence is 12 residues long. In nucleotides, the CDR3 is TGTGCCAGCAGTGAGCGCTACAATGAGCAGTTCTTC. Translated: CASSERYNEQFF.

The V call is TRBV15, the J call TRBJ2-7; the match to TRBD2 covers 11 bases. CDR3 size: 16 residues. After removal of 5 bases from V and 3 bases from J, the junction contained 9 bases not matched to a gene. Per germline, CDR1 LNHNV and CDR2 YYDKDF (reference sequence). The CDR3 reads CATSGSSGRADYEQYF. CDR3 nucleotides: TGTGCCACCAGCGGGAGTAGCGGGAGGGCCGACTACGAGCAGTACTTC.

The chain recombines TRBV11-2 with TRBJ2-7; 8 bases are a match to TRBD2. The CDR3 is 16 residues long. Germline CDR1 SGHAT, CDR2 FQNNGV. V dropped 1 base and J dropped 6; count of bases not matched to a gene: 11. The DNA of the CDR3 is TGTGCCAGCAGCTTAGGGCTAGCGGGTGGAGGAGGCGAGCAGTACTTC. The encoded protein is CASSLGLAGGGGEQYF.